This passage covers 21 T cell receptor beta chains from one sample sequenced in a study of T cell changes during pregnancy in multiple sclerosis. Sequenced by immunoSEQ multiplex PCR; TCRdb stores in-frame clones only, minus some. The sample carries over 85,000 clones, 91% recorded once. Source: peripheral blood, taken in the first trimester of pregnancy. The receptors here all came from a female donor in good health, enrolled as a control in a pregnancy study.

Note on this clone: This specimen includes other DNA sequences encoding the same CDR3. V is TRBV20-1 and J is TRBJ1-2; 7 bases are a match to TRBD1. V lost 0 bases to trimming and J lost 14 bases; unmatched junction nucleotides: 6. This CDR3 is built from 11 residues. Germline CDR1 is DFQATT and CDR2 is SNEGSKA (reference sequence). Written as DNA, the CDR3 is TGCAGTGCTAGAGAGGATGACAGGGAAACCTTC. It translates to CSAREDDRETF.

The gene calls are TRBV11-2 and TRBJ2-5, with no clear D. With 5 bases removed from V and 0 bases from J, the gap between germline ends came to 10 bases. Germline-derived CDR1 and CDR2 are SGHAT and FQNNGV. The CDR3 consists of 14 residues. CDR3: CASSQAPNQETQYF. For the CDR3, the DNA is TGTGCCAGCAGCCAAGCGCCCAACCAAGAGACCCAGTACTTC.

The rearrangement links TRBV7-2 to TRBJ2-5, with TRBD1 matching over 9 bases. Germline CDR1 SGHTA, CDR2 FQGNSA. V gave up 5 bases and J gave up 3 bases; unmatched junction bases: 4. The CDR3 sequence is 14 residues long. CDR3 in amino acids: CASSPWDREETQYF. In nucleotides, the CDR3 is TGTGCCAGCAGCCCCTGGGACAGGGAAGAGACCCAGTACTTC. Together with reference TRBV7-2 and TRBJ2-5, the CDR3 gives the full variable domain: GAGVSQSPSNKVTEKGKDVELRCDPISGHTALYWYRQSLGQGLEFLIYFQGNSAPDKSGLPSDRFSAERTGGSVSTLTIQRTQQEDSAVYLCASSPWDREETQYFGPGTRLLVL.

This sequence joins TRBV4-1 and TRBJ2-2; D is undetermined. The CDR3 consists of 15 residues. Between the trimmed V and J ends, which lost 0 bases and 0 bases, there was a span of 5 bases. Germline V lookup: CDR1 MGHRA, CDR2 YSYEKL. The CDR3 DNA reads TGCGCCAGCAGCCAAGACCAGACGAACACCGGGGAGCTGTTTTTT. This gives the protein CASSQDQTNTGELFF.

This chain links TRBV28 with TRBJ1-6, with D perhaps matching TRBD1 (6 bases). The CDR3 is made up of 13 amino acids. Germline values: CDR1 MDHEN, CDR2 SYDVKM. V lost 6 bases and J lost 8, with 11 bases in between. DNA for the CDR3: TGTGCCAGCAGCTCAGGGGATTATTCACCCCTCCACTTT. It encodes CASSSGDYSPLHF.

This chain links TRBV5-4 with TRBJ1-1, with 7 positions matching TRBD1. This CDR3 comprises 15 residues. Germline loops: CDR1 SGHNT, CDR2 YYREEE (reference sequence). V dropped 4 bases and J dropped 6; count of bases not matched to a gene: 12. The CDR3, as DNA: TGTGCCAGCAGCGGCCGAGACAGGGAGACGGCTGAAGCTTTCTTT. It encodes CASSGRDRETAEAFF.

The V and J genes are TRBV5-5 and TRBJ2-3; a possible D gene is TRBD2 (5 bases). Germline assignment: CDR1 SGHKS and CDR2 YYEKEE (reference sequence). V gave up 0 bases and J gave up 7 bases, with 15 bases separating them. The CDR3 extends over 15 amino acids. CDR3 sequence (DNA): TGTGCCAGCAGCTTGGAGAGGACTCAAGCTAATACGCAGTATTTT. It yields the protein CASSLERTQANTQYF.

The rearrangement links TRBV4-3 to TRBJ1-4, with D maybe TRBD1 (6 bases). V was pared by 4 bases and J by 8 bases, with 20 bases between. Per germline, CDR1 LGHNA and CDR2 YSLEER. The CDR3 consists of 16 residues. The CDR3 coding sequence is TGCGCCAGCAGCCGTCGAGGGGGGGGGAGTGGGGAAAAACTGTTTTTT. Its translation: CASSRRGGGSGEKLFF.

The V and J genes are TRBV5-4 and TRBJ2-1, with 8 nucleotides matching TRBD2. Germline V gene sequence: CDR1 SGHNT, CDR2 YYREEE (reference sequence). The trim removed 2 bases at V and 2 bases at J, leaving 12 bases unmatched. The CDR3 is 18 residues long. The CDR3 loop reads CASSFVRGGEGTYNEQFF. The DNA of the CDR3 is TGTGCCAGCAGCTTCGTACGGGGGGGTGAAGGGACCTACAATGAGCAGTTCTTC.

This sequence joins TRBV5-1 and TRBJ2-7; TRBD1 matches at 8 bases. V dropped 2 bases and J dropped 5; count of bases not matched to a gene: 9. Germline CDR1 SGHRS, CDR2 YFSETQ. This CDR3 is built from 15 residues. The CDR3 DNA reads TGCGCCAGCAGCTTACAGGGACAGGTGGTGCACGAGCAGTACTTC. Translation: CASSLQGQVVHEQYF.

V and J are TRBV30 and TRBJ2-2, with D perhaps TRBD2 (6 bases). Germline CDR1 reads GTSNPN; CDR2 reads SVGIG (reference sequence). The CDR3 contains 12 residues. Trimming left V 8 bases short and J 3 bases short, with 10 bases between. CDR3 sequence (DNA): TGTGCCAGGACTACTTACACCGGGGAGCTGTTTTTT. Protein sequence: CARTTYTGELFF.

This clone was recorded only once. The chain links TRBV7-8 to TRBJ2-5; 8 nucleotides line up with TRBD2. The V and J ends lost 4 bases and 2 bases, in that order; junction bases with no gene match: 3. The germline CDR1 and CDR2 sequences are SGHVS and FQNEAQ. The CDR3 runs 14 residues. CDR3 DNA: TGTGCCAGCAGCTCGTCTAGCGGGCAAGAGACCCAGTACTTC. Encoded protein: CASSSSSGQETQYF.

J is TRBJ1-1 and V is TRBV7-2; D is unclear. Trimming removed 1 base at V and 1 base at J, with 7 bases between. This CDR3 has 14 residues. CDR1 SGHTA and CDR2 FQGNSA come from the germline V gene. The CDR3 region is CASSLGHRNTEAFF. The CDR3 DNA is TGTGCCAGCAGCTTAGGACACAGGAACACTGAAGCTTTCTTT.

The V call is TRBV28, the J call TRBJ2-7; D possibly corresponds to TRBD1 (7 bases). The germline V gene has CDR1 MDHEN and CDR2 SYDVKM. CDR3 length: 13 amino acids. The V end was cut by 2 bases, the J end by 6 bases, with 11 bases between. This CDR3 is CASSLQGGVEQYF. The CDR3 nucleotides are TGTGCCAGCAGTTTACAGGGGGGAGTCGAGCAGTACTTC. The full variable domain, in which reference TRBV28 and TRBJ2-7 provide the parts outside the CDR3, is DVKVTQSSRYLVKRTGEKVFLECVQDMDHENMFWYRQDPGLGLRLIYFSYDVKMKEKGDIPEGYSVSREKKERFSLILESASTNQTSMYLCASSLQGGVEQYFGPGTRLTVT.

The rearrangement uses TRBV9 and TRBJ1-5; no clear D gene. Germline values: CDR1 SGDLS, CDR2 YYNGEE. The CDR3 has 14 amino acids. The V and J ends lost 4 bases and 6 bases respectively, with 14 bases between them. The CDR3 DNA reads TGTGCCAGCAGCCCCGACCGGGGAAGTCAGCCCCAGCATTTT. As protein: CASSPDRGSQPQHF.

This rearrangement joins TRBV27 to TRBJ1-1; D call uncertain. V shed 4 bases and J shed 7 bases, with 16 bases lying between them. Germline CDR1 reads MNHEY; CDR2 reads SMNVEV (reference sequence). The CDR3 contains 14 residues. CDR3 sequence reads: CASSYRGPWGEAFF. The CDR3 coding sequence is TGTGCCAGCAGTTACCGGGGTCCCTGGGGTGAAGCTTTCTTT.

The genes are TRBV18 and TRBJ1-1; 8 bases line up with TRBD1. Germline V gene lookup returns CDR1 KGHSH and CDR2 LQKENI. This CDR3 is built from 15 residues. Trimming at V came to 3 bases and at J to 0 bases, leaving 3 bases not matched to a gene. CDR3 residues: CASSPTGALNTEAFF. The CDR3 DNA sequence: TGTGCCAGCTCACCGACAGGGGCCCTGAACACTGAAGCTTTCTTT.

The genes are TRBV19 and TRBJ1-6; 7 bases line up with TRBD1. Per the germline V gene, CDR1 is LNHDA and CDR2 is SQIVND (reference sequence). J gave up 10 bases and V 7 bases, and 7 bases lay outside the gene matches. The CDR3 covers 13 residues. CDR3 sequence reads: CASNLQGGSPLHF. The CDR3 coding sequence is TGTGCCAGTAATCTCCAGGGGGGATCACCCCTCCACTTT.

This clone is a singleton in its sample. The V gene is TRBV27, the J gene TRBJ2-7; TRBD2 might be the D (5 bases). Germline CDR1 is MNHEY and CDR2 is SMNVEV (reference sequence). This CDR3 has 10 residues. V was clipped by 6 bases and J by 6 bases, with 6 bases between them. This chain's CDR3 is CASSRGEQYF. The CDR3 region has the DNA TGTGCCAGCAGCCGGGGCGAGCAGTACTTC.

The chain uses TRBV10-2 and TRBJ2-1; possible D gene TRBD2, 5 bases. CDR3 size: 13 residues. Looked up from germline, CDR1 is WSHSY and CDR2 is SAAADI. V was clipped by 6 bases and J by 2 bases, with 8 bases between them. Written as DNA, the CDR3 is TGCGCCAGCAGGCGGGTGACCTACAATGAGCAGTTCTTC. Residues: CASRRVTYNEQFF.

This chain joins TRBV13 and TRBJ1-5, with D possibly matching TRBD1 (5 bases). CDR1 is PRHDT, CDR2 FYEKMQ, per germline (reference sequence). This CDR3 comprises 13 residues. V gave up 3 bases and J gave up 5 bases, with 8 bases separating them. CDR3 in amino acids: CASSLGGDQPQHF. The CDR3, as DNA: TGTGCCAGCAGCTTGGGGGGGGATCAGCCCCAGCATTTT.